The 21 T cell receptor beta chains presented below share a single source sample, sequenced in a study of OX40 agonist ivuxolimab in advanced cancers. Only in-frame clones appear in the TCRdb table, and some are missing; sequencing was by immunoSEQ multiplex PCR. The sample includes tens of thousands of clones, 89% seen only once; the top ten take roughly 11%. Source: CD4+ or CD8+ T cells sorted from blood, taken in a trial of the OX40 agonist ivuxolimab. Receptors originate from an adult with an advanced solid tumor such as melanoma, head and neck, liver or kidney cancer.

The chain employs TRBV5-6 and TRBJ2-1; TRBD1 matches at 12 bases. This CDR3 region has 14 residues. V lost 4 bases to trimming and J lost 9 bases; unmatched junction nucleotides: 5. The V gene's germline CDR1 is SGHDT and CDR2 YYEEEE. CDR3 region: CASSRDRGPSEQFF. CDR3 coding DNA: TGTGCCAGCAGCCGGGACAGGGGGCCTAGTGAGCAGTTCTTC. Full variable domain (rest looked up from reference TRBV5-6 and TRBJ2-1): DAGVTQSPTHLIKTRGQQVTLRCSPKSGHDTVSWYQQALGQGPQFIFQYYEEEERQRGNFPDRFSGHQFPNYSSELNVNALLLGDSALYLCASSRDRGPSEQFFGPGTRLTVL.

V is TRBV5-1 and J is TRBJ2-3; possibly TRBD1 for D (5 bases). CDR1 and CDR2 (germline): SGHRS, YFSETQ. The V end lost 4 bases, the J end lost 0 bases, and 12 bases lay between the germline ends. There are 15 residues in the CDR3. CDR3 nucleotides: TGCGCCAGCAGCGTACAACCAGGGAGCACAGATACGCAGTATTTT. Protein: CASSVQPGSTDTQYF.

The V call is TRBV27, the J call TRBJ2-7, with D perhaps matching TRBD1 (5 bases). The CDR3 loop spans 13 amino acids. Trimming took off 5 bases at V and 6 bases at J, with 14 bases between the two ends. Germline CDR1 MNHEY, CDR2 SMNVEV (reference sequence). The CDR3 spells CASSPLGLSEQYF. CDR3 nucleotide sequence: TGTGCCAGCAGTCCCTTGGGGCTAAGCGAGCAGTACTTC.

This clone showed up just once. The genes are TRBV5-6 and TRBJ1-4; D is unresolved. This CDR3 contains 12 residues. Germline V gives CDR1 SGHDT, CDR2 YYEEEE. Trimming removed 3 bases at V and 11 bases at J, with 11 bases between. CDR3 coding DNA: TGTGCCAGCAGCTCCGGCCCTTGGAAACTGTTTTTT. This gives the protein CASSSGPWKLFF.

Concerning this clone: This CDR3 is missing its conserved last phenylalanine or tryptophan, likely due to a read error. It is unclear where the CDR3 begins or ends on the DNA, so no DNA is shown, and the CDR3 is as TCRdb lists it. V gene TRBV21-1 combines with J gene TRBJ2-7; TRBD1 was called by the table and not checked on the DNA. TRBV21-1 is noted as a pseudogene. The length of the CDR3 is 18 amino acids, counting both ends. CDR3 in amino acids: CASSPRRDTLRPFYEQYL.

This chain joins TRBV7-9 and TRBJ1-3; D remains ambiguous. Trimming took 6 bases from V and 0 from J, leaving 12 bases between them. The CDR3 extends over 15 amino acids. Germline V gene lookup returns CDR1 SEHNR and CDR2 FQNEAQ (reference sequence). In DNA, the CDR3 is TGTGCCAGCAGACCCTGGCAAGACTCTGGAAACACCATATATTTT. It yields the protein CASRPWQDSGNTIYF.

V gene TRBV27 combines with J gene TRBJ2-2; D is uncertain. Germline lookup yields CDR1 MNHEY and CDR2 SMNVEV (reference sequence). This CDR3 is built from 13 residues. V dropped 6 bases and J dropped 7 bases, with 12 bases sitting between them. The CDR3 is CASRTLSNGELFF. The CDR3 DNA reads TGTGCCAGCAGGACCCTGTCAAACGGGGAGCTGTTTTTT.

The V and J genes are TRBV14 and TRBJ1-1; no firm D call. Germline V gives CDR1 SGHDN, CDR2 FVKESK. Trimming removed 3 bases at V and 3 bases at J, with 2 bases between. The CDR3 length is 11 residues. The CDR3 loop reads CASSQYTEAFF. In DNA, the CDR3 is TGTGCCAGCAGCCAGTACACTGAAGCTTTCTTT.

The chain has TRBV7-2 and TRBJ1-2, with a tentative D call TRBD1 (5 bases). Germline V gene data show CDR1 as SGHTA and CDR2 as FQGNSA. V was clipped by 2 bases and J by 5 bases, with 12 bases between them. This CDR3 contains 14 residues. The CDR3 coding sequence is TGTGCCAGCAGCTTAAGCTCAGGGTGGTATGGCTACACCTTC. It translates to CASSLSSGWYGYTF.

The chain links TRBV6-5 to TRBJ2-7; no definite D call. Germline V gives CDR1 MNHEY, CDR2 SVGAGI. The CDR3 has 13 residues. Trimming shortened V by 1 base and J by 4 bases, and 8 bases separated the two germline ends. CDR3 sequence (DNA): TGTGCCAGCAGTTACTTAGGGAATTACGAGCAGTACTTC. It yields the protein CASSYLGNYEQYF.

In regard to this clone: Germline is not matched at one junction end, which may reflect a read error. The chain is built from TRBV7-7 and TRBJ2-5, with D perhaps being TRBD1 or TRBD2 (5 bases each). The germline gives CDR1 SSHAT, CDR2 FNYEAQ (reference sequence). This CDR3 spans 15 amino acids. The CDR3 protein is CASSLGIRGDETQYF. CDR3 DNA: TGTGCTAGCAGCTTAGGAATTAGAGGGGACGAGACCCAGTACTTC.

The table lists this clone with a few counts. The chain has TRBV19 and TRBJ1-5, with 11 bases matching TRBD1. Germline V lookup: CDR1 LNHDA, CDR2 SQIVND (reference sequence). The CDR3 length is 15 residues. Trimming at V came to 7 bases and at J to 7 bases, leaving 9 bases not matched to a gene. CDR3 sequence reads: CASTPPGQGVQPQHF. CDR3 bases: TGTGCCAGTACCCCTCCGGGACAGGGGGTCCAGCCCCAGCATTTT. The variable domain in full, completed from reference TRBV19 and TRBJ1-5, reads DGGITQSPKYLFRKEGQNVTLSCEQNLNHDAMYWYRQDPGQGLRLIYYSQIVNDFQKGDIAEGYSVSREKKESFPLTVTSAQKNPTAFYLCASTPPGQGVQPQHFGDGTRLSIL.

The V gene is TRBV5-1, the J gene TRBJ1-4; no clear D. The CDR3 runs to 15 residues. With 3 bases removed from V and 5 bases from J, the gap between germline ends came to 14 bases. Germline V gene lookup returns CDR1 SGHRS and CDR2 YFSETQ. CDR3: CASSWVGGVNEKLFF. CDR3 coding DNA: TGCGCCAGCAGCTGGGTGGGCGGAGTGAATGAAAAACTGTTTTTT.

The chain is built from TRBV7-2 and TRBJ2-5, with a tentative D call TRBD1 (5 bases). CDR1 is SGHTA and CDR2 is FQGNSA in the germline V gene. The CDR3 is 16 residues long. V lost 0 bases and J 0 bases, leaving 11 bases between the germline ends. CDR3 bases: TGTGCCAGCAGCTTAGCGGGGCGAGTGTACCAAGAGACCCAGTACTTC. This gives the protein CASSLAGRVYQETQYF.

The rearrangement links TRBV28 to TRBJ2-5; D is ambiguous. The J call may be wrong; the DNA end is better matched by TRBJ2-7. Germline CDR1 reads MDHEN; CDR2 reads SYDVKM. The CDR3 totals 11 residues. CDR3 in DNA: TGTGCCAGCAGTTTATTCGTCGAGCAGTACTTC. Protein sequence: CASSLFVEQYF.

This chain connects TRBV5-1 to TRBJ2-1; 10 bases are shared with TRBD2. CDR3 length: 14 amino acids. After removal of 4 bases from V and 4 bases from J, the junction contained 2 bases not matched to a gene. The germline V gene has CDR1 SGHRS and CDR2 YFSETQ. The CDR3 loop is CASSPSGGYNEQFF. The CDR3 coding sequence is TGCGCCAGCAGCCCTAGCGGGGGATACAATGAGCAGTTCTTC.

This chain connects TRBV27 to TRBJ1-2; D call uncertain. The V and J ends lost 5 bases and 4 bases respectively, with 14 bases between them. Germline V CDR1 and CDR2: MNHEY, SMNVEV (reference sequence). This CDR3 has 14 amino acids. The CDR3 sequence: CASSPLTMGYGYTF. The DNA for the CDR3 is TGTGCCAGCAGTCCCCTGACCATGGGCTATGGCTACACCTTC.

This chain uses TRBV27 with TRBJ2-7, with 8 bases identical to TRBD1. Losses at the gene ends were 5 bases for V and 4 bases for J; bases not matched to a gene: 16. The CDR3 totals 17 residues. Germline CDR1 reads MNHEY; CDR2 reads SMNVEV (reference sequence). The CDR3 loop reads CASSLRSPGQDPYEQYF. The CDR3 DNA sequence: TGTGCCAGCAGTCTCCGGTCACCGGGACAGGATCCTTACGAGCAGTACTTC.

The rearrangement joins TRBV28 to TRBJ1-4; D is unresolved. The CDR3 covers 14 residues. Germline CDR1 MDHEN, CDR2 SYDVKM. V lost 9 bases to trimming and J lost 0 bases, with 11 bases between them. The CDR3 DNA reads TGTGCCAGGAATCAGCCTTCAACTAATGAAAAACTGTTTTTT. Amino acid sequence: CARNQPSTNEKLFF.

The chain couples TRBV27 to TRBJ2-3; 8 bases map to TRBD2. From germline, CDR1 is MNHEY and CDR2 SMNVEV (reference sequence). The CDR3 is made up of 14 amino acids. Trimming took 5 bases from V and 3 from J; bases not matched to a gene: 4. The CDR3 DNA follows: TGTGCCAGCAGTCCCTTAGCGGGGACAGATACGCAGTATTTT. Its translation: CASSPLAGTDTQYF.

V gene TRBV28 combines with J gene TRBJ2-1; 10 bases agree with TRBD1. With 5 bases clipped from V and 1 base from J, the junction kept 5 bases outside the gene matches. Germline CDR1 and CDR2: MDHEN and SYDVKM. CDR3 size: 16 residues. CDR3 coding DNA: TGTGCCAGCAGTGCCCTGGGACAGGGGTCCTACAATGAGCAGTTCTTC. Amino acids: CASSALGQGSYNEQFF. Using reference TRBV28 and TRBJ2-1 for the parts outside the CDR3, the full variable domain is DVKVTQSSRYLVKRTGEKVFLECVQDMDHENMFWYRQDPGLGLRLIYFSYDVKMKEKGDIPEGYSVSREKKERFSLILESASTNQTSMYLCASSALGQGSYNEQFFGPGTRLTVL.